The clone carrying this T cell receptor (beta chain) was counted a few times. As yet, its antigen is unknown. It was with 60 Vbeta and 13 Jbeta primers that the PCR ran. TCRdb keeps only in-frame clones here, not all; method: immunoSEQ multiplex PCR. This table holds approximately 140,000 clones, 60% to 85% found once. This record comes from a study of cytomegalovirus exposure and HLA in healthy donors. Between the trimmed V and J ends, which lost 2 bases and 1 base, there was a span of 21 bases. The CDR3 is made up of 18 amino acids. Germline loops: CDR1 SEHNR, CDR2 FQNEAQ (reference sequence). The study, taken as a whole, reports: Later analysis found that TCR beta chains associated with HLA were more clonally expanded than other, equally common chains.

The sequenced sample was PBMCs. This clonotype was sampled from a middle-aged man in good health and CMV-seropositive. The rearrangement uses TRBV7-9 and TRBJ2-7, with D possibly TRBD1 on 7 matching bases. The CDR3 reads CASSLYRAGGGQSYEQYF. CDR3 bases: TGTGCCAGCAGCTTATATCGGGCAGGGGGAGGCCAGTCCTACGAGCAGTACTTC.